The 21 T cell receptor beta chains given below trace back to one sample, sequenced in a study of response to subunit inactivated influenza vaccine. TCRdb itself ran the RT-PCR reads through MiXCR, one entry per CDR3 protein. The repertoire holds about 530,000 distinct CDR3 sequences, with roughly 13% as singletons. The material sequenced was PBMCs from blood, taken 45 days after vaccination. The receptor set was obtained from a man aged 45-65 years who received an inactivated influenza vaccine.

CDR3 nucleotides: TGCGCCAGCAGCCAAGGGCTAGCGGGAAGCTCGCATGAGCAGTTCTTC. Its protein is CASSQGLAGSSHEQFF. V is TRBV4-3 and J is TRBJ2-1; 9 bases line up with TRBD2. The V and J ends lost 1 base and 8 bases, in that order; junction bases with no gene match: 9. The germline V gene encodes CDR1 LGHNA and CDR2 YSLEER. The CDR3 runs 16 residues.

The gene calls are TRBV12-3 or TRBV12-4 and TRBJ2-3, with D hard to call. The germline V and J ends were trimmed by 1 base and 9 bases, with 17 bases remaining between them. This CDR3 is built from 15 residues. The CDR3 spells CASSLGHPVVGTQYF. The CDR3 DNA is TGTGCCAGCAGTTTAGGACACCCGGTTGTCGGAACGCAGTATTTT.

This clonotype was detected a few times. This chain joins TRBV4-2 and TRBJ2-1, with 11 nucleotides matching TRBD1. Germline lookup yields CDR1 LGHNA and CDR2 YNFKEQ. The CDR3 has 16 residues. J was trimmed by 7 bases and V by 3 bases; bases with no gene match: 8. As DNA, the CDR3 is TGTGCCAGCAGCCAGGCGGACAGGGGGCTGAGGAATGAGCAGTTCTTC. This translates into CASSQADRGLRNEQFF.

This clonotype has just a few counts. This rearrangement joins TRBV4-3 to TRBJ2-1; D perhaps matches TRBD2 (5 bases). The germline gives CDR1 LGHNA, CDR2 YSLEER. V was clipped by 0 bases and J by 5 bases, with 14 bases between them. CDR3 size: 16 residues. In DNA form, the CDR3 reads TGCGCCAGCAGCCAAGATTACGGGATAGTCCACAATGAGCAGTTCTTC. Encoded protein: CASSQDYGIVHNEQFF.

This clonotype was seen more than once but under ten times. The V call is TRBV2, the J call TRBJ2-1; the D gene is possibly TRBD1 (5 bases). The CDR3 length is 13 residues. Trimming removed 8 bases from V and 8 bases from J, with 16 bases in between. Germline CDR1 reads SNHLY; CDR2 reads FYNNEI. The CDR3 DNA reads as TGTGCCAGCTTACAAATAAGGGGCCATGAGCAGTTCTTC. It is translated as CASLQIRGHEQFF.

In this sample, this clonotype turned up a few times. This chain links TRBV29-1 with TRBJ2-7; 13 nucleotides match TRBD2. Per the germline V gene, CDR1 is SQVTM and CDR2 is ANQGSEA. V gave up 4 bases and J gave up 9 bases; unmatched junction bases: 15. This CDR3 contains 16 residues. The CDR3 loop reads CSVVTSGRLQGIGQYF. The CDR3 bases are TGCAGCGTTGTGACTAGCGGGAGGCTCCAGGGTATCGGGCAGTACTTC.

This clonotype was seen a few times. The V gene is TRBV7-9, the J gene TRBJ1-2; the D is unclear. CDR1 and CDR2 (germline): SEHNR, FQNEAQ (reference sequence). This CDR3 has 11 residues. V was clipped by 4 bases and J by 10 bases, with 10 bases between them. The CDR3 coding sequence is TGTGCCAGCAGCTCCGAAGTCGACTACACCTTC. It encodes CASSSEVDYTF.

This clonotype was seen more than once but under ten times. The chain couples TRBV6-2 or TRBV6-3 to TRBJ2-5; 11 nucleotides match TRBD2. With V trimmed by 7 bases and J by 2 bases, 6 bases remained unmatched. The germline V gene encodes CDR1 MNHEY and CDR2 SVGEGT. The CDR3 runs to 15 residues. CDR3 nucleotides: TGTGCCAGCAATCCACTAGCGGGGGCTCAAGAGACCCAGTACTTC. Translated: CASNPLAGAQETQYF.

This clonotype was seen many times. This rearrangement joins TRBV9 to TRBJ2-1; the match to TRBD1 covers 9 bases. V lost 0 bases and J lost 5; bases outside the gene matches: 3. Germline V gives CDR1 SGDLS, CDR2 YYNGEE. There are 15 residues in the CDR3. This chain's CDR3 is CASSVGGQGHNEQFF. Written as DNA, the CDR3 is TGTGCCAGCAGCGTAGGGGGACAGGGTCACAATGAGCAGTTCTTC.

The sample holds many counts of this clonotype. The chain joins TRBV27 to TRBJ2-7, with 7 bases aligning to TRBD1. V dropped 8 bases and J dropped 2; count of bases not matched to a gene: 0. This CDR3 region has 11 residues. Germline CDR1 and CDR2: MNHEY and SMNVEV (reference sequence). The CDR3 DNA follows: TGTGCCAGCGGGACAGCCTACGAGCAGTACTTC. Protein: CASGTAYEQYF.

This clonotype was detected only a few times. The gene calls are TRBV24-1 and TRBJ2-6; D possibly corresponds to TRBD1 (5 bases). V was cut by 8 bases and J by 0 bases, with 13 bases left in between. Germline V lookup: CDR1 KGHDR, CDR2 SFDVKD. CDR3 length: 16 amino acids. The CDR3: CATKTAKLSGANVLTF. In DNA form, the CDR3 reads TGTGCCACCAAGACAGCCAAGCTCTCTGGGGCCAACGTCCTGACTTTC.

This clonotype appeared a few times. The V gene is TRBV20-1, the J gene TRBJ2-3; D remains ambiguous. V lost 8 bases, J lost 4 bases, and 13 bases lay in between. CDR1 and CDR2 from the germline V gene are DFQATT and SNEGSKA (reference sequence). There are 12 residues in the CDR3. The CDR3 spells CSKTINPDTQYF. The CDR3 DNA is TGCAGTAAAACAATCAACCCAGATACGCAGTATTTT.

On this clonotype: This may come from a read error, since a much larger clone is one base off. This chain joins TRBV7-6 and TRBJ2-7; TRBD1 matches at 8 bases. V lost 4 bases to trimming and J lost 6 bases; unmatched junction nucleotides: 2. Per germline, CDR1 SGHVS and CDR2 FNYEAQ. This CDR3 comprises 12 residues. The CDR3 DNA reads TGTGCCAGCAGCTCGACAGGGGCCGAGCAGTACTTC. It codes for CASSSTGAEQYF.

The V gene is TRBV5-5, the J gene TRBJ2-7; D is perhaps TRBD1 (6 bases). V gave up 4 bases and J gave up 3 bases, with 11 bases separating them. The germline CDR1 and CDR2 sequences are SGHKS and YYEKEE (reference sequence). The CDR3 extends over 13 amino acids. In nucleotides, the CDR3 is TGTGCCAGCAGCAAGGACAGAAACTACGAGCAGTACTTC. Its translation: CASSKDRNYEQYF. Full variable domain (rest looked up from reference TRBV5-5 and TRBJ2-7): DAGVTQSPTHLIKTRGQQVTLRCSPISGHKSVSWYQQVLGQGPQFIFQYYEKEERGRGNFPDRFSARQFPNYSSELNVNALLLGDSALYLCASSKDRNYEQYFGPGTRLTVT.

This clonotype was counted at least ten times. The chain combines TRBV10-3 with TRBJ2-1; D unclear. Germline V gene sequence: CDR1 ENHRY, CDR2 SYGVKD. V was pared by 5 bases and J by 1 base, with 9 bases between. The length of the CDR3 is 14 residues. The CDR3 loop reads CAISQDPSYNEQFF. In DNA, the CDR3 is TGTGCCATCAGTCAGGACCCTTCCTACAATGAGCAGTTCTTC.

This clonotype came up a few times. The chain couples TRBV7-8 to TRBJ2-5; 7 bases align to TRBD1. The CDR3 runs to 15 residues. The germline V gene encodes CDR1 SGHVS and CDR2 FQNEAQ. V trimming: 6 bases; J trimming: 5 bases; junction bases outside the gene matches: 12. Here the CDR3 DNA reads TGTGCCAGCAGACTGTTAAGGGGGCAGGGGGAGACCCAGTACTTC. Translating gives CASRLLRGQGETQYF.

This clonotype was observed many times. V usage is TRBV6-1 and J usage is TRBJ1-1; D ambiguous. Per the germline V gene, CDR1 is MNHNS and CDR2 is SASEGT. The CDR3 spans 16 residues. Trimming pared 1 base from V and 3 bases from J, leaving 15 bases between. The CDR3: CASSEGPPDTYTEAFF. Here the CDR3 DNA reads TGTGCCAGCAGTGAAGGTCCCCCAGACACCTACACTGAAGCTTTCTTT.

This clonotype was observed at least ten times. The rearrangement joins TRBV5-6 to TRBJ1-3; unclear D gene. CDR1 SGHDT and CDR2 YYEEEE come from the germline V gene. Trimming pared 5 bases from V and 0 bases from J, leaving 6 bases between. This CDR3 has 13 amino acids. The CDR3 nucleotides read TGTGCCAGCAGTCCGAGCTCTGGAAACACCATATATTTT. Protein sequence: CASSPSSGNTIYF.

This clonotype was counted a few times. V usage is TRBV6-2 or TRBV6-3 and J usage is TRBJ2-1, with D unclear. The CDR3 runs to 13 residues. V lost 5 bases to trimming and J lost 7 bases, with 12 bases between them. From germline, CDR1 is MNHEY and CDR2 SVGEGT. CDR3 residues: CASSPEKSNEQFF. In nucleotides, the CDR3 is TGTGCCAGCAGTCCGGAGAAATCGAATGAGCAGTTCTTC.

V is TRBV6-1 and J is TRBJ1-1; D perhaps matches TRBD1 (5 bases). V lost 6 bases, J lost 0 bases, and 20 bases lay in between. Germline V CDR1 and CDR2: MNHNS, SASEGT. CDR3 size: 17 residues. CDR3 in DNA: TGTGCCAGCAGCGCCCAGGGAGGGGTCGGGATGAACACTGAAGCTTTCTTT. Protein: CASSAQGGVGMNTEAFF.

This clonotype was counted a few times. DNA for the CDR3: TGTGCCAGCAGTTTCCCCGGCGTTCGTGAGCAGTTCTTC. Protein: CASSFPGVREQFF. The chain joins TRBV12-3 or TRBV12-4 to TRBJ2-1; D is ambiguous. V was trimmed by 3 bases and J by 9 bases, leaving 12 bases between them. The CDR3 contains 13 residues.